What follows describes a single T cell receptor beta chain. The data stem from a study of blood T cell repertoires in COVID-19. Looking at the study overall: Acute and convalescent COVID-19 samples came from the United States, Italy and Spain.

Ages ranged from about 18 to 89 years, with residence in about 23 US areas. In Cohort 3, a recovered donor had either two negative PCRs, clearance, or symptom resolution. Per germline, CDR1 SGHRS and CDR2 YFSETQ. The CDR3 extends over 15 amino acids. V was clipped by 3 bases and J by 9 bases; unmatched bases: 8. The table came from immunoSEQ multiplex PCR; TCRdb's copy has only in-frame clones and leaves some out. The sample includes 90,000 to 120,000 clones, 86% of them seen just once. The chain carries TRBV5-1 and TRBJ2-6, with TRBD1 matching over 8 bases. The sample consisted of PBMCs or T cells enriched from blood (not recorded which). This clonotype originated in a woman aged 50 to 65 who had recovered from COVID-19. This chain's CDR3 is CASSSRQGAINVLTF. The CDR3, as DNA: TGCGCCAGCAGCTCCAGGCAGGGGGCAATCAACGTCCTGACTTTC.